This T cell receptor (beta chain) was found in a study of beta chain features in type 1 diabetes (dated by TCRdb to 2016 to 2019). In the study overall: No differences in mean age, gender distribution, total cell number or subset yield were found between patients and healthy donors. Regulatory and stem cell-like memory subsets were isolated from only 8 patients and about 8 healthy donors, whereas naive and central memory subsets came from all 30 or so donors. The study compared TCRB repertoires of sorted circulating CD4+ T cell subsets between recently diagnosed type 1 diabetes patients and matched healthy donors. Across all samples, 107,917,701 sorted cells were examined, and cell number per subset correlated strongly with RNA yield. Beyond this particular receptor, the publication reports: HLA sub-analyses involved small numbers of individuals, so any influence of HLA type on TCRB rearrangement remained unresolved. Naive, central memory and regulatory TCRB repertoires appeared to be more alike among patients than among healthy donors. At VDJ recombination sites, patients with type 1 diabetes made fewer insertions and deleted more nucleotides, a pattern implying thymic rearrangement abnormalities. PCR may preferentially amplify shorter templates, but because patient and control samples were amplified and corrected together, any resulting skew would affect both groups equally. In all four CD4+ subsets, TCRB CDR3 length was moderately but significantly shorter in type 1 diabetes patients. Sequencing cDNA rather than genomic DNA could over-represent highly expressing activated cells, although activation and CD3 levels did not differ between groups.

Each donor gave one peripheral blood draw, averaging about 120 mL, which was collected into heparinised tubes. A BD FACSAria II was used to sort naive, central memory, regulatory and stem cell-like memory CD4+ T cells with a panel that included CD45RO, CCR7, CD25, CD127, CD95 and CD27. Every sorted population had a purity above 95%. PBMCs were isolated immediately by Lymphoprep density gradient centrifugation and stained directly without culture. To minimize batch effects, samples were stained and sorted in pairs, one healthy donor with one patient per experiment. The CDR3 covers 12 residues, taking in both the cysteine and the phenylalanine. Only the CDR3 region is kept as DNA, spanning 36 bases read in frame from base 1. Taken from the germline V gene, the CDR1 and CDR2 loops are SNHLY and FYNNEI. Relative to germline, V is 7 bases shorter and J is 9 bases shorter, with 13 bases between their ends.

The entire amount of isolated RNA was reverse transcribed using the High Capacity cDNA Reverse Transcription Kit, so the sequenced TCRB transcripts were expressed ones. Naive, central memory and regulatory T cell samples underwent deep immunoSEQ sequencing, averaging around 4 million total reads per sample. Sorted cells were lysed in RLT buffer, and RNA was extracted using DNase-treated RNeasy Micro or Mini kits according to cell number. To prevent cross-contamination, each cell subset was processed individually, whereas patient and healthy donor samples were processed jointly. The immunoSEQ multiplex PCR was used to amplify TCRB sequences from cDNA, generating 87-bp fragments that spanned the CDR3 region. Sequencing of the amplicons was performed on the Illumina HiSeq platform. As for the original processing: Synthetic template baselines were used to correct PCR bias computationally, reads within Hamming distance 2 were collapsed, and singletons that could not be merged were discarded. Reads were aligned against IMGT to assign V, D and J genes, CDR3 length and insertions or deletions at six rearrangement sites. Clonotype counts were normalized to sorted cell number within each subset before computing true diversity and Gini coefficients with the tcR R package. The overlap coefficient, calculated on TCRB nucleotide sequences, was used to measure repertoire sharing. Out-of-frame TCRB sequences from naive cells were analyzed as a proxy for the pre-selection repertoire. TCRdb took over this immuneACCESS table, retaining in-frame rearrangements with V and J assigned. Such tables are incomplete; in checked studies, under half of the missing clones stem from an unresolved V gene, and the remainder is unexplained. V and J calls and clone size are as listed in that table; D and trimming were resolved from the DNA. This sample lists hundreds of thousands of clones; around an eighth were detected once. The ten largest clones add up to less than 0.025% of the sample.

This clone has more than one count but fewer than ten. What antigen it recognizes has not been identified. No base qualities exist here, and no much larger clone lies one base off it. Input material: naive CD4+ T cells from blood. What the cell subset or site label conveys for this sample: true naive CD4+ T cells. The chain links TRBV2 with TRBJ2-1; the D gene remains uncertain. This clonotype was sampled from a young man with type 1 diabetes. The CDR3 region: CASIGATAEQFF. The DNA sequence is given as TGTGCCAGCATCGGAGCTACAGCTGAGCAGTTCTTC.